One sample yielded the 20 T cell receptor beta chains listed below, sequenced in a study of T cell responses to AZD1222 COVID-19 vaccine. Here immunoSEQ multiplex PCR was the method, and the copy in TCRdb shows in-frame clones only, minus some. The sample includes a few hundred thousand clones, more than 80% of them seen just once. Here the sequenced sample was peripheral blood, taken on day 0 of AZD1222 vaccination. Every receptor here comes from an adult in good health.

The genes are TRBV2 and TRBJ2-4; possibly TRBD2 for D (6 bases). Per the germline V gene, CDR1 is SNHLY and CDR2 is FYNNEI. CDR3 length equals 12 residues. V lost 5 bases and J 15 bases, leaving 17 bases between the germline ends. DNA for the CDR3: TGTGCCAGCAGTTCGGGACTCGCCTCGGGGTACTTC. This codes for CASSSGLASGYF.

The chain's CDR3 is CSVGEGVGTENQPQHF. Written as DNA, the CDR3 is TGCAGCGTTGGAGAAGGGGTCGGGACGGAGAATCAGCCCCAGCATTTT. The chain is built from TRBV29-1 and TRBJ1-5; perhaps TRBD1 as D (5 bases). Between the trimmed V and J ends, which lost 4 bases and 4 bases, there was a span of 20 bases. This CDR3 has 16 amino acids. CDR1 and CDR2 from the germline V gene are SQVTM and ANQGSEA.

The rearrangement uses TRBV11-2 and TRBJ1-2; D gene uncertain. In germline, CDR1 is SGHAT, CDR2 FQNNGV. V lost 2 bases and J 4 bases, leaving 14 bases between the germline ends. This CDR3 comprises 15 residues. The CDR3 DNA reads TGTGCCAGCAGCTTAATCTCCGCAGCCTCCTATGGCTACACCTTC. This sequence encodes CASSLISAASYGYTF. The full variable domain, completed using reference TRBV11-2 and TRBJ1-2, is EAGVAQSPRYKIIEKRQSVAFWCNPISGHATLYWYQQILGQGPKLLIQFQNNGVVDDSQLPKDRFSAERLKGVDSTLKIQPAKLEDSAVYLCASSLISAASYGYTFGSGTRLTVV.

The chain links TRBV11-2 to TRBJ1-1, with D uncertain. V lost 5 bases, J lost 1 base, and 14 bases lay in between. CDR3 size: 15 residues. CDR1 and CDR2 from the germline V gene are SGHAT and FQNNGV. The DNA for the CDR3 is TGTGCCAGCAGCCTAATGGGGAGGGCGAACACTGAAGCTTTCTTT. This codes for CASSLMGRANTEAFF.

The chain joins TRBV5-1 to TRBJ2-3; D is undetermined. The length of the CDR3 is 15 residues. Germline lookup yields CDR1 SGHRS and CDR2 YFSETQ. With 5 bases removed from V and 2 bases from J, the gap between germline ends came to 15 bases. CDR3 protein: CASSNVGDVTDTQYF. The CDR3, as DNA: TGCGCCAGCAGTAACGTCGGAGATGTCACAGATACGCAGTATTTT.

The DNA of the CDR3 is TGTGCCAGCAGCCAAGGGGTGCGGGAGGAGGAGCAGTTCTTC. Translating gives CASSQGVREEEQFF. V and J are TRBV14 and TRBJ2-1, with 8 bases aligning to TRBD2. V gave up 1 base and J gave up 10 bases; unmatched junction bases: 6. The germline V gene encodes CDR1 SGHDN and CDR2 FVKESK. The CDR3 is 14 amino acids.

The rearrangement links TRBV5-1 to TRBJ2-7; TRBD1 is a possible D gene (6 bases). The CDR3 sequence is 15 residues long. The V end was cut by 4 bases, the J end by 6 bases, with 20 bases between. The germline gives CDR1 SGHRS, CDR2 YFSETQ. As DNA, the CDR3 is TGCGCCAGCAGCCCCTGGCCCAGGGGAAAGGGCGAGCAGTACTTC. This encodes CASSPWPRGKGEQYF.

A single count supports this clone. The chain recombines TRBV11-2 with TRBJ1-6, with 9 bases aligning to TRBD1. Germline lookup yields CDR1 SGHAT and CDR2 FQNNGV. The length of the CDR3 is 15 residues. V gave up 2 bases and J gave up 12 bases; unmatched junction bases: 8. CDR3 loop: CASSLRGDRGEPLHF. The CDR3 nucleotides are TGTGCCAGCAGCTTAAGGGGCGACAGGGGGGAACCCCTCCACTTT.

The chain combines TRBV5-5 with TRBJ2-7, with 10 bases fitting TRBD2. This CDR3 spans 15 amino acids. Germline V gene lookup returns CDR1 SGHKS and CDR2 YYEKEE (reference sequence). J was trimmed by 4 bases and V by 3 bases; bases with no gene match: 7. The CDR3 is CASSSIAGGWYEQYF. The DNA of the CDR3 is TGTGCCAGCAGCTCTATAGCGGGAGGATGGTACGAGCAGTACTTC.

The CDR3 nucleotides read TGCAGCGTTGTAGGACTAGCGGGGATCTCCTCCTACGAGCAGTACTTC. It codes for CSVVGLAGISSYEQYF. This rearrangement joins TRBV29-1 to TRBJ2-7; TRBD2 matches 12 bases. CDR1 is SQVTM and CDR2 is ANQGSEA in the germline V gene. Trimming removed 4 bases from V and 0 bases from J; junction bases left unmatched: 7. The CDR3 runs 16 residues.

This chain joins TRBV9 and TRBJ2-2, with D perhaps assigned TRBD1 or TRBD2 (5 bases each). V dropped 6 bases and J dropped 4 bases, with 19 bases sitting between them. The CDR3 length is 16 residues. Per germline, CDR1 SGDLS and CDR2 YYNGEE. In nucleotides, the CDR3 is TGTGCCAGCACCGCCCCGGTAGGTGGGGGCACCGGGGAGCTGTTTTTT. Protein product: CASTAPVGGGTGELFF.

The chain links TRBV27 to TRBJ2-7; the D is unclear. This CDR3 has 13 residues. V was cut by 10 bases and J by 3 bases, with 16 bases left in between. CDR1 MNHEY and CDR2 SMNVEV come from the germline V gene (reference sequence). The CDR3 coding sequence is TGTGCCACCCGGCCTTCGGGCTTCTACGAGCAGTACTTC. Translation: CATRPSGFYEQYF.

V and J are TRBV11-1 and TRBJ1-2, with 10 bases lining up with TRBD1. The germline V gene encodes CDR1 SGHAT and CDR2 FQDESV (reference sequence). The CDR3 spans 15 residues. J was trimmed by 5 bases and V by 3 bases; bases with no gene match: 6. The DNA of the CDR3 is TGTGCCAGCAGCTTGGGACAGGGGCCGACTTATGGCTACACCTTC. This gives the protein CASSLGQGPTYGYTF. Full variable domain (outside the CDR3, taken from reference TRBV11-1 and TRBJ1-2): EAEVAQSPRYKITEKSQAVAFWCDPISGHATLYWYRQILGQGPELLVQFQDESVVDDSQLPKDRFSAERLKGVDSTLKIQPAELGDSAMYLCASSLGQGPTYGYTFGSGTRLTVV.

The chain recombines TRBV7-2 with TRBJ2-7; tentative D call: TRBD2 (5 bases). The length of the CDR3 is 13 residues. With 5 bases removed from V and 3 bases from J, the gap between germline ends came to 11 bases. Germline V CDR1 and CDR2: SGHTA, FQGNSA. The CDR3 protein is CASSQVRDYEQYF. CDR3 DNA: TGTGCCAGCAGCCAGGTGAGGGACTACGAGCAGTACTTC.

The chain combines TRBV3-1 (or the pseudogene TRBV3-2) with TRBJ1-1, with 10 bases that match TRBD1. The CDR3 is 14 residues long. The V gene end was trimmed by 4 bases and the J gene end by 9 bases; junction bases not matched to a gene: 8. Germline values: CDR1 LGHDT, CDR2 YNNKEL (reference sequence). Here the CDR3 reads CASSLTGTGVQAFF. CDR3 nucleotide sequence: TGTGCCAGCAGCCTAACCGGGACAGGGGTCCAAGCTTTCTTT.

V and J are TRBV5-1 and TRBJ2-1; D unresolved. The CDR3 totals 14 residues. V was shortened by 4 bases and J by 6 bases, with 14 bases between the two germline ends. Germline values: CDR1 SGHRS, CDR2 YFSETQ. As DNA, the CDR3 is TGCGCCAGCAGCCAGGACCAGACCTCCAATGAGCAGTTCTTC. Protein product: CASSQDQTSNEQFF.

The CDR3 region has the DNA TGTGCCAGTAGTATCCGGTCTCAGGACGTCTACGAGCAGTACTTC. Its translation: CASSIRSQDVYEQYF. V usage is TRBV19 and J usage is TRBJ2-7; D is unresolved. This CDR3 is 15 amino acids long. Germline V gene data show CDR1 as LNHDA and CDR2 as SQIVND (reference sequence). V was cut by 3 bases and J by 3 bases, with 15 bases left in between.

This chain connects TRBV19 to TRBJ2-7; D is perhaps TRBD1 or TRBD2 (6 bases each). Germline V gives CDR1 LNHDA, CDR2 SQIVND (reference sequence). The V and J ends lost 7 bases and 1 base respectively, with 11 bases between them. This CDR3 is 13 amino acids long. The CDR3 DNA is TGTGCCAGTAAGGAAGGGGGGTCCTACGAGCAGTACTTC. Protein sequence: CASKEGGSYEQYF.

The chain joins TRBV24-1 to TRBJ1-4; 9 bases map to TRBD1. This CDR3 contains 13 residues. In germline, CDR1 is KGHDR, CDR2 SFDVKD. J gave up 5 bases and V 9 bases, and 3 bases lay outside the gene matches. This CDR3 reads CATSGTGNEKLFF. The DNA of the CDR3 is TGTGCCACCTCCGGGACAGGGAATGAAAAACTGTTTTTT.

Only one count was recorded for this clone. The rearrangement joins TRBV28 to TRBJ1-1, with 7 bases that match TRBD1. V lost 5 bases and J lost 3; bases outside the gene matches: 15. The CDR3 is made up of 17 amino acids. Germline CDR1 MDHEN, CDR2 SYDVKM. CDR3 DNA sequence: TGTGCCAGCAGTCCCCCCCCTCGACAGGGATGGGACACTGAAGCTTTCTTT. Translated: CASSPPPRQGWDTEAFF.